A single sample gave rise to the 24 T cell receptor beta chains below, sequenced in a study of T-cell memory formation after mild COVID-19. One entry per CDR3 protein, called by TCRdb with MiXCR from the 5' RACE reads. Among 580,000 or so distinct CDR3 sequences, about 18% were seen once, and the ten largest hold roughly 7.7%. The sequencing sample was made of PBMCs or a T cell subset sorted from them (not recorded which). These receptors were taken from an adult woman who had mild COVID-19 (a few samples of this study predate the infection). Cell type and time point are not known.

This clonotype was counted only a few times. The genes are TRBV7-9 and TRBJ1-6, with 11 bases aligning to TRBD1. The CDR3 is 16 amino acids. Germline V gene lookup returns CDR1 SEHNR and CDR2 FQNEAQ (reference sequence). V dropped 3 bases and J dropped 8; count of bases not matched to a gene: 6. The CDR3 loop reads CASSFGQGASDSPLHF. DNA of the CDR3: TGTGCCAGCAGCTTCGGACAGGGGGCTTCGGATTCACCCCTCCACTTT.

This chain links TRBV5-5 with TRBJ1-1; 7 bases line up with TRBD1. V was clipped by 2 bases and J by 4 bases; unmatched bases: 20. The length of the CDR3 is 19 residues. The germline gives CDR1 SGHKS, CDR2 YYEKEE (reference sequence). The CDR3 loop is CASSFRNKGYRGGSTEAFF. The CDR3 DNA follows: TGTGCCAGCAGCTTCCGGAACAAAGGGTACAGGGGCGGAAGCACTGAAGCTTTCTTT.

In DNA form, the CDR3 reads TGCAGTGCTAGAGACCTCCGGACAGGGCCCTACGAGCAGTACTTC. It codes for CSARDLRTGPYEQYF. This chain connects TRBV20-1 to TRBJ2-7; 8 nucleotides agree with TRBD1. V gave up 0 bases and J gave up 2 bases; unmatched junction bases: 6. The CDR3 length is 15 residues. CDR1 is DFQATT, CDR2 SNEGSKA, per germline (reference sequence).

This sequence joins TRBV4-1 and TRBJ2-1; D call uncertain. This CDR3 has 13 residues. V lost 3 bases, J lost 6 bases, and 9 bases lay in between. The germline V gene encodes CDR1 MGHRA and CDR2 YSYEKL. The CDR3 sequence is CASSHGLSNEQFF. The CDR3 nucleotides are TGCGCCAGCAGCCATGGCCTGAGCAATGAGCAGTTCTTC.

In this sample, this clonotype turned up a few times. The J gene is TRBJ2-7, the V gene TRBV29-1, with 7 nucleotides matching TRBD2. V shed 4 bases and J 2 bases; nucleotides not matched to a gene: 8. CDR1 is SQVTM and CDR2 is ANQGSEA in the germline V gene. The CDR3 runs 14 residues. The CDR3 here is CSVGITSVAYEQYF. In DNA, the CDR3 is TGCAGCGTTGGTATAACTAGCGTAGCCTACGAGCAGTACTTC.

This chain links TRBV29-1 with TRBJ1-1; D is undetermined. V lost 6 bases, J lost 2 bases, and 10 bases lay in between. The CDR3 runs 12 residues. Looked up from germline, CDR1 is SQVTM and CDR2 is ANQGSEA. The CDR3 coding sequence is TGCAGCGTCTCGACGTTAAACACTGAAGCTTTCTTT. This sequence encodes CSVSTLNTEAFF.

This chain links TRBV12-3 or TRBV12-4 with TRBJ2-2; D is unclear. The CDR3 covers 14 residues. Trimming removed 2 bases at V and 7 bases at J, with 11 bases between. The CDR3 spells CASSLSSIYGELFF. As DNA, the CDR3 is TGTGCCAGCAGTTTAAGTAGTATTTACGGGGAGCTGTTTTTT.

This clonotype was counted only a few times. The gene calls are TRBV25-1 and TRBJ2-7, with D unclear. Germline V CDR1 and CDR2: MGHDK, SYGVNS. V lost 7 bases and J lost 0, with 7 bases in between. The CDR3 length is 12 residues. CDR3: CASTASSYEQYF. CDR3 nucleotides: TGTGCCAGCACAGCGAGCTCCTACGAGCAGTACTTC.

Only a few counts were recorded for this clonotype. The chain recombines TRBV12-3 or TRBV12-4 with TRBJ2-7; 7 nucleotides agree with TRBD1. The CDR3 loop spans 14 amino acids. Germline trimming cut 3 bases from V and 3 bases from J; bases unmatched to any gene: 5. In nucleotides, the CDR3 is TGTGCCAGCAGTTTCTCGGGACAGAACTACGAGCAGTACTTC. It encodes CASSFSGQNYEQYF.

Only a few counts were recorded for this clonotype. This chain connects TRBV6-2 or TRBV6-3 to TRBJ2-1, with TRBD2 identical over 14 bases. Germline lookup yields CDR1 MNHEY and CDR2 SVGEGT. This CDR3 spans 15 amino acids. V gave up 10 bases and J gave up 4 bases; unmatched junction bases: 6. The CDR3 loop is CATGLAGVSYNEQFF. The CDR3 coding sequence is TGTGCCACGGGACTAGCGGGAGTATCGTACAATGAGCAGTTCTTC.

In this sample, this clonotype turned up a few times. The V and J genes are TRBV29-1 and TRBJ2-1; D may correspond to TRBD1 or TRBD2 (5 bases each). The V gene lost 6 bases and the J gene lost 8 bases, with 17 bases spanning the gap. The CDR3 covers 13 residues. Germline assignment: CDR1 SQVTM and CDR2 ANQGSEA. CDR3 region: CSVPGPKWDEQFF. The CDR3 DNA reads as TGCAGCGTACCGGGACCTAAATGGGATGAGCAGTTCTTC.

This clonotype was recorded a few times. This sequence joins TRBV3-1 and TRBJ2-7; 9 bases line up with TRBD1. The junction had 10 bases not matched to a gene; V was cut back by 4 bases and J by 6 bases. The germline gives CDR1 LGHDT, CDR2 YNNKEL (reference sequence). The CDR3 is made up of 15 amino acids. The CDR3, as DNA: TGTGCCAGCAGCCGCGCGGGACAGGGTTTCGGCGAGCAGTACTTC. Its translation: CASSRAGQGFGEQYF.

The rearrangement joins TRBV5-1 to TRBJ2-1; TRBD2 aligns across 12 bases. Germline V lookup: CDR1 SGHRS, CDR2 YFSETQ. V gave up 3 bases and J gave up 14 bases; unmatched junction bases: 9. This CDR3 is 14 amino acids long. The CDR3 region has the DNA TGCGCCAGCAGCTCTCGGACTAGCGGGGTCCAAGAGTTCTTC. Its translation is CASSSRTSGVQEFF.

This chain joins TRBV11-2 and TRBJ2-7, with TRBD2 matching over 8 bases. V shed 8 bases and J 1 base; nucleotides not matched to a gene: 10. Germline CDR1 reads SGHAT; CDR2 reads FQNNGV. The length of the CDR3 is 15 residues. DNA of the CDR3: TGTGCCAGCGGCCGGGGGGGGGTCGGGTCCTACGAGCAGTACTTC. It yields the protein CASGRGGVGSYEQYF.

This clonotype has ten or more counts. The V gene is TRBV18, the J gene TRBJ2-2; 9 bases agree with TRBD1. CDR1 KGHSH and CDR2 LQKENI come from the germline V gene. This CDR3 region has 17 residues. Unmatched junction bases numbered 10, after V lost 3 bases and J lost 5 bases. The CDR3 DNA reads TGTGCCAGCTCACCCTCCGGGACAGGGATTTGGACCGGGGAGCTGTTTTTT. It specifies CASSPSGTGIWTGELFF.

In this sample, this clonotype turned up many times. One junction end disagrees with the germline gene, perhaps due to a read error. This rearrangement joins TRBV5-1 to TRBJ2-1, with 10 bases identical to TRBD1. The CDR3 runs 15 residues. Germline V gene data show CDR1 as SGHRS and CDR2 as YFSETQ. In nucleotides, the CDR3 is TGTGCCAGCAGCTTTCGGGACAGGGGCTACAATGAGCAGTTCTTC. This encodes CASSFRDRGYNEQFF.

This clonotype was recorded a few times. The V gene is TRBV29-1, the J gene TRBJ1-1, with a tentative D call TRBD1 (6 bases). Germline assignment: CDR1 SQVTM and CDR2 ANQGSEA. Trimming removed 4 bases from V and 12 bases from J, with 18 bases in between. The CDR3 sequence is 12 residues long. The CDR3 reads CSVVRGGEETFF. CDR3 nucleotides: TGCAGCGTTGTTCGGGGGGGCGAAGAAACTTTCTTT.

This clonotype was observed a handful of times. The gene calls are TRBV19 and TRBJ2-1; D may be TRBD1 or TRBD2 (5 bases each). In germline, CDR1 is LNHDA, CDR2 SQIVND (reference sequence). This CDR3 is built from 12 residues. The V and J ends lost 8 bases and 3 bases respectively, with 8 bases between them. CDR3 loop: CASGTDYNEQFF. Here the CDR3 DNA reads TGTGCCAGTGGGACCGACTACAATGAGCAGTTCTTC.

This clonotype was seen a few times. The rearrangement uses TRBV7-9 and TRBJ2-7; 8 bases are shared with TRBD2. This CDR3 comprises 16 residues. V dropped 4 bases and J dropped 2; count of bases not matched to a gene: 10. Per the germline V gene, CDR1 is SEHNR and CDR2 is FQNEAQ (reference sequence). The CDR3 sequence is CASSWFTSGGAYEQYF. CDR3 in DNA: TGTGCCAGCAGCTGGTTTACTAGCGGAGGGGCCTACGAGCAGTACTTC.

The chain couples TRBV12-3 or TRBV12-4 to TRBJ2-3; TRBD2 matches 15 bases. J lost 1 base, V lost 5 bases, and 7 bases had no gene match. The CDR3 has 18 amino acids. CDR3 coding DNA: TGTGCCAGCAGTACCAGGACTAGCGGGGGGGCCGGCACAGATACGCAGTATTTT. Its protein is CASSTRTSGGAGTDTQYF.

There are a few counts of this clonotype. The chain carries TRBV11-2 and TRBJ2-1, with 10 bases aligning to TRBD1. J was trimmed by 7 bases and V by 2 bases; bases with no gene match: 5. Germline V gives CDR1 SGHAT, CDR2 FQNNGV. The CDR3 has 15 amino acids. CDR3 loop: CASSLTPDRGNEQFF. The CDR3 DNA sequence: TGTGCCAGCAGCTTAACTCCGGACAGGGGGAATGAGCAGTTCTTC.

A few counts support this clonotype. The CDR3 spells CASRRDSTNYGYTF. In nucleotides, the CDR3 is TGTGCCAGCAGGAGGGACAGCACAAACTATGGCTACACCTTC. The rearrangement links TRBV12-3 or TRBV12-4 to TRBJ1-2; 7 bases are shared with TRBD1. Unmatched junction bases numbered 6, after V lost 6 bases and J lost 2 bases. CDR3 size: 14 residues.

This chain connects TRBV7-9 to TRBJ1-6, with D tentatively TRBD1 (5 bases). V gave up 1 base and J gave up 2 bases, with 9 bases separating them. CDR3 length: 16 residues. The germline V gene has CDR1 SEHNR and CDR2 FQNEAQ (reference sequence). Here the CDR3 reads CASSLDPGTYNSPLHF. The CDR3 DNA reads as TGTGCCAGCAGCTTAGACCCAGGGACCTATAATTCACCCCTCCACTTT.

In its sample, this clonotype was seen a few times. The V call is TRBV24-1, the J call TRBJ1-5; tentatively, D is TRBD1 (6 bases). Germline values: CDR1 KGHDR, CDR2 SFDVKD. This CDR3 is 13 amino acids long. V was cut by 5 bases and J by 7 bases, with 11 bases left in between. CDR3 region: CATSVGGRQPQHF. The CDR3 nucleotides are TGTGCCACCAGTGTCGGGGGCCGGCAGCCCCAGCATTTT.